A selection of T cell receptor beta chains follows, all from one sample in a study of CD8+ T cells in alopecia areata. Assay: immunoSEQ multiplex PCR; the TCRdb copy retains only in-frame clones and omits some. The sample yields roughly 100,000 clones, roughly three fifths seen once. Material: CD8+ T cells sorted from blood, obtained between weeks 55 and 65, from a patient treated with tofacitinib. The receptors shown here come from a human donor with alopecia areata. Each CDR3 is given with its conserved first and last residue. Fields, in order: V gene, clone size, D gene, J gene, CDR3 protein, CDR3 DNA. A D gene is named only where the DNA matches it firmly. Expanded clones are given a class, and other clones once, few, many or no size at all.

v_gene: TRBV25-1; abundance: .; d_gene: .; j_gene: TRBJ1-2; CDR3aa: CASSEYLIGDGNYGYTF; CDR3nt: TGTGCCAGCAGTGAATATCTCATAGGAGATGGTAACTATGGCTACACCTTC
v_gene: TRBV6-1; abundance: .; d_gene: .; j_gene: TRBJ1-1; CDR3aa: CASSEEIYTEAFF; CDR3nt: TGTGCCAGCAGTGAGGAAATATACACTGAAGCTTTCTTT
v_gene: TRBV19; abundance: .; d_gene: TRBD1; j_gene: TRBJ1-2; CDR3aa: CASTPGQGARGYTF; CDR3nt: TGTGCCAGTACTCCGGGACAGGGGGCGCGTGGCTACACCTTC
v_gene: TRBV5-6; abundance: once; d_gene: TRBD2; j_gene: TRBJ2-1; CDR3aa: CASSSERGFYNEQFF; CDR3nt: TGTGCCAGCAGCTCGGAGCGGGGGTTCTACAATGAGCAGTTCTTC
v_gene: TRBV7-9; abundance: .; d_gene: .; j_gene: TRBJ2-1; CDR3aa: CASSPRPAEQFF; CDR3nt: TGTGCCAGCAGCCCAAGACCAGCAGAGCAGTTCTTC
v_gene: TRBV29-1; abundance: few; d_gene: .; j_gene: TRBJ2-1; CDR3aa: CSVPRLTKSSNEQFF; CDR3nt: TGCAGCGTCCCTAGGCTGACCAAATCCTCCAATGAGCAGTTCTTC
v_gene: TRBV6-1; abundance: .; d_gene: .; j_gene: TRBJ2-7; CDR3aa: CASSEKGQGGLYEQYF; CDR3nt: TGTGCCAGCAGTGAAAAAGGACAGGGAGGGCTCTACGAGCAGTACTTC
v_gene: TRBV19; abundance: .; d_gene: .; j_gene: TRBJ1-2; CDR3aa: CASSIGGVNYGYTF; CDR3nt: TGTGCCAGTAGTATCGGCGGGGTTAACTATGGCTACACCTTC
v_gene: TRBV6-6; abundance: few; d_gene: .; j_gene: TRBJ2-7; CDR3aa: CASSYSGDPEYF; CDR3nt: TGTGCCAGCAGTTACTCCGGGGACCCAGAGTACTTC
v_gene: TRBV5-6; abundance: few; d_gene: TRBD1; j_gene: TRBJ2-3; CDR3aa: CASSSGTGLAVDTQYF; CDR3nt: TGTGCCAGCAGCTCGGGGACAGGTCTAGCTGTAGATACGCAGTATTTT
v_gene: TRBV27; abundance: few; d_gene: .; j_gene: TRBJ2-1; CDR3aa: CASSPRPGVGYNEQFF; CDR3nt: TGTGCCAGCAGTCCCCGGCCAGGGGTTGGGTACAATGAGCAGTTCTTC
v_gene: TRBV7-8; abundance: .; d_gene: .; j_gene: TRBJ2-4; CDR3aa: CASSPGQQNIQYF; CDR3nt: TGTGCCAGCAGCCCCGGACAGCAAAACATTCAGTACTTC
v_gene: TRBV4-1; abundance: few; d_gene: .; j_gene: TRBJ2-1; CDR3aa: CASSQSNRGNEQFF; CDR3nt: TGCGCCAGCAGCCAGTCCAACCGGGGGAATGAGCAGTTCTTC
v_gene: TRBV30; abundance: .; d_gene: .; j_gene: TRBJ1-4; CDR3aa: CAWSVPSGYEKLFF; CDR3nt: TGTGCCTGGAGTGTACCTAGCGGGTACGAAAAACTGTTTTTT
v_gene: TRBV6-5; abundance: few; d_gene: .; j_gene: TRBJ1-1; CDR3aa: CAIRVGVNTEAFF; CDR3nt: TGTGCCATCAGGGTTGGGGTGAACACTGAAGCTTTCTTT
v_gene: TRBV27; abundance: .; d_gene: TRBD1; j_gene: TRBJ2-5; CDR3aa: CASRPTGGFFETQYF; CDR3nt: TGTGCCAGCAGACCAACAGGGGGTTTTTTTGAGACCCAGTACTTC
v_gene: TRBV7-8; abundance: .; d_gene: TRBD2; j_gene: TRBJ2-7; CDR3aa: CASSRKQGTSGGPKVYEQYF; CDR3nt: TGTGCCAGCAGCCGTAAACAAGGGACTAGCGGGGGGCCCAAAGTCTACGAGCAGTACTTC
v_gene: TRBV10-3; abundance: few; d_gene: .; j_gene: TRBJ2-5; CDR3aa: CAISPSMETQYF; CDR3nt: TGTGCCATCAGCCCGTCAATGGAGACCCAGTACTTC
v_gene: TRBV30; abundance: few; d_gene: .; j_gene: TRBJ2-7; CDR3aa: CAWSWGGGYEQYF; CDR3nt: TGTGCCTGGAGTTGGGGCGGTGGCTACGAGCAGTACTTC
v_gene: TRBV29-1; abundance: few; d_gene: .; j_gene: TRBJ2-1; CDR3aa: CSVEESSYNEQFF; CDR3nt: TGCAGCGTTGAAGAGAGCTCCTACAATGAGCAGTTCTTC
v_gene: TRBV11-2; abundance: .; d_gene: .; j_gene: TRBJ2-7; CDR3aa: CASSYGGRLPEQYF; CDR3nt: TGTGCCAGCAGTTACGGGGGGCGCTTACCCGAGCAGTACTTC
v_gene: TRBV6-5; abundance: .; d_gene: TRBD2; j_gene: TRBJ2-1; CDR3aa: CASSPTSGTYNEQFF; CDR3nt: TGTGCCAGCAGTCCCACTAGCGGGACCTACAATGAGCAGTTCTTC
v_gene: TRBV30; abundance: .; d_gene: .; j_gene: TRBJ1-1; CDR3aa: CAWSNEVRHTEAFF; CDR3nt: TGTGCCTGGAGTAACGAGGTCCGTCACACTGAAGCTTTCTTT
v_gene: TRBV5-6; abundance: few; d_gene: TRBD1; j_gene: TRBJ1-5; CDR3aa: CASSGQGGQPQHF; CDR3nt: TGTGCCAGCAGCGGACAGGGAGGGCAGCCCCAGCATTTT
v_gene: TRBV6-1; abundance: .; d_gene: TRBD1; j_gene: TRBJ2-3; CDR3aa: CASRPGQFTDTQYF; CDR3nt: TGTGCCAGCAGGCCGGGACAGTTCACAGATACGCAGTATTTT
v_gene: TRBV4-1; abundance: few; d_gene: .; j_gene: TRBJ2-1; CDR3aa: CASSRGTYNEQFF; CDR3nt: TGCGCCAGCAGCCGGGGAACCTACAATGAGCAGTTCTTC
v_gene: TRBV4-2; abundance: .; d_gene: .; j_gene: TRBJ2-5; CDR3aa: CASSQVRSGRQETQYF; CDR3nt: TGTGCCAGCAGCCAAGTACGTAGCGGCAGGCAAGAGACCCAGTACTTC
v_gene: TRBV7-9; abundance: few; d_gene: .; j_gene: TRBJ2-7; CDR3aa: CASSSSGFEYF; CDR3nt: TGTGCCAGCAGCTCGTCAGGGTTCGAGTACTTC
v_gene: TRBV5-1; abundance: .; d_gene: .; j_gene: TRBJ1-6; CDR3aa: CASSLELVPISPLHF; CDR3nt: TGCGCCAGCAGCTTGGAGTTAGTGCCCATTTCACCCCTCCACTTT
v_gene: TRBV4-1; abundance: .; d_gene: .; j_gene: TRBJ1-1; CDR3aa: CASSPQGTEAFF; CDR3nt: TGCGCCAGCAGCCCCCAAGGCACTGAAGCTTTCTTT
v_gene: TRBV5-1; abundance: .; d_gene: .; j_gene: TRBJ1-1; CDR3aa: CASSLGRAEAFF; CDR3nt: TGCGCCAGCAGCTTGGGGAGGGCTGAAGCTTTCTTT
v_gene: TRBV7-2; abundance: once; d_gene: .; j_gene: TRBJ1-3; CDR3aa: CASSPYSGNTIYF; CDR3nt: TGTGCCAGCAGCCCCTACTCTGGAAACACCATATATTTT
v_gene: TRBV6-1; abundance: .; d_gene: .; j_gene: TRBJ2-1; CDR3aa: CASSEINNEQFF; CDR3nt: TGTGCCAGCAGTGAAATTAACAATGAGCAGTTCTTC
v_gene: TRBV7-9; abundance: .; d_gene: TRBD2; j_gene: TRBJ2-3; CDR3aa: CASSFSGGDTDTQYF; CDR3nt: TGTGCCAGCAGCTTTTCCGGGGGGGACACAGATACGCAGTATTTT
v_gene: TRBV5-1; abundance: .; d_gene: TRBD1; j_gene: TRBJ2-3; CDR3aa: CASSLRGRMTDTQYF; CDR3nt: TGCGCCAGCAGCTTAAGGGGGCGTATGACAGATACGCAGTATTTT
v_gene: TRBV13; abundance: .; d_gene: TRBD1; j_gene: TRBJ2-7; CDR3aa: CASSGYFSGTGYNEQYF; CDR3nt: TGTGCCAGCAGCGGTTACTTCTCCGGGACAGGTTATAACGAGCAGTACTTC
v_gene: TRBV7-8; abundance: .; d_gene: .; j_gene: TRBJ1-5; CDR3aa: CASTLGVRDESNQPQHF; CDR3nt: TGTGCCAGCACCTTAGGGGTGAGGGATGAGAGCAATCAGCCCCAGCATTTT
v_gene: TRBV27; abundance: .; d_gene: TRBD1; j_gene: TRBJ2-5; CDR3aa: CASSPDRAQETQYF; CDR3nt: TGTGCCAGCAGTCCCGACAGGGCTCAAGAGACCCAGTACTTC
v_gene: TRBV7-9; abundance: .; d_gene: .; j_gene: TRBJ2-7; CDR3aa: CASTGGATSGSPYEQYF; CDR3nt: TGTGCCAGCACTGGGGGGGCTACAAGCGGTTCTCCCTACGAGCAGTACTTC
v_gene: TRBV30; abundance: .; d_gene: .; j_gene: TRBJ1-1; CDR3aa: CAWRNKMNTEAFF; CDR3nt: TGTGCCTGGAGAAACAAGATGAACACTGAAGCTTTCTTT